This TCR beta chain came from a study of blood T cell repertoires in COVID-19. Assay used: immunoSEQ multiplex PCR; TCRdb lists only in-frame clones, some missing. The sample lists 100,000 to 150,000 clones, about 80% occurring once. CDR3 size: 14 residues. V was shortened by 2 bases and J by 5 bases, with 10 bases between the two germline ends. Germline V gene data show CDR1 as MNHEY and CDR2 as SMNVEV (reference sequence). The sequenced sample was peripheral blood. The sequence came from a man aged 55 to 70 with acute or convalescent COVID-19. The chain joins TRBV27 to TRBJ1-5, with D possibly being TRBD1 (5 bases). This chain's CDR3 is CASSLQGPHQPQHF. The CDR3 DNA is TGTGCCAGCAGTTTACAGGGCCCCCATCAGCCCCAGCATTTT.